The clone carrying this TCR beta chain was detected many times. V lost 6 bases to trimming and J lost 7 bases; unmatched junction nucleotides: 11. This CDR3 contains 14 residues. Germline V gives CDR1 DFQATT, CDR2 SNEGSKA (reference sequence). The sample originates from a study of CD8 T cells in ankylosing spondylitis. TCRdb fed the 5' RACE reads into MiXCR, producing one record per CDR3 protein. The sample lists approximately 100,000 distinct CDR3 sequences, about 8.3% occurring once. This receptor was taken from a male donor with ankylosing spondylitis or in good health (not recorded which). Sequences were obtained from blood, either unsorted or a sorted T cell fraction (not recorded which). The chain is built from TRBV20-1 and TRBJ2-1, with 8 bases aligning to TRBD2. The chain's CDR3 is CSARFAGGTNEQFF. For the CDR3, the DNA is TGCAGTGCCAGATTCGCGGGGGGAACAAATGAGCAGTTCTTC.